The present TCR beta chain was sequenced within a study of blood T cell repertoires in COVID-19. With V trimmed by 0 bases and J by 0 bases, 5 bases remained unmatched. CDR1 and CDR2 from the germline V gene are SGHRS and YFSETQ. The CDR3 runs 17 residues. TCRdb keeps only in-frame clones here, not all; method: immunoSEQ multiplex PCR. The sample lists about 300,000 clones; 87% were seen once. The chain uses TRBV5-1 and TRBJ2-5, with 10 bases identical to TRBD1. This TCR came from a woman in her thirties or forties who had recovered from COVID-19. What was sequenced was peripheral blood. CDR3 amino acids: CASSLVRTGGYQETQYF. The CDR3 DNA follows: TGCGCCAGCAGCTTGGTCAGGACAGGGGGGTACCAAGAGACCCAGTACTTC.